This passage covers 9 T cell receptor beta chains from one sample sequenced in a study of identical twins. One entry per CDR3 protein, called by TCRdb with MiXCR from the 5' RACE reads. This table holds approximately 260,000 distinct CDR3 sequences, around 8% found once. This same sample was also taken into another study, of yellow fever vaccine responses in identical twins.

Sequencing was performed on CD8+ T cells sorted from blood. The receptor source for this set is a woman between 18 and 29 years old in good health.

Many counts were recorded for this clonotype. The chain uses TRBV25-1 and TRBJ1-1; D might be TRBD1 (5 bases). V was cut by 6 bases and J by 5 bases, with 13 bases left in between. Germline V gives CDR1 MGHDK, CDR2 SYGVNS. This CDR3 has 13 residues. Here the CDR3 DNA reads TGTGCCAGCAGGGAGACAGAAGGGACTGAAGCTTTCTTT. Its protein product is CASRETEGTEAFF.

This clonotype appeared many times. Written as DNA, the CDR3 is TGTGCCAGCAGCTTAGTTCCTCAGGGCCGGGGGGAGACCCAGTACTTC. Amino acids: CASSLVPQGRGETQYF. The chain recombines TRBV7-2 with TRBJ2-5; D is perhaps TRBD2 (6 bases). From germline, CDR1 is SGHTA and CDR2 FQGNSA. This CDR3 region has 16 residues. Between the trimmed V and J ends, which lost 1 base and 5 bases, there was a span of 17 bases.

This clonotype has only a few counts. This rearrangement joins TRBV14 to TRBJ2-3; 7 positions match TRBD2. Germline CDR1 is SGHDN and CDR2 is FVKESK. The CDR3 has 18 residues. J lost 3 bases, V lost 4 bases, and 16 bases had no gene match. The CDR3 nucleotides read TGTGCCAGCAGCCCGGCGGGGGAGACCCGCGCAAGTACAGATACGCAGTATTTT. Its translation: CASSPAGETRASTDTQYF. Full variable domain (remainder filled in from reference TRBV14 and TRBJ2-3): EAGVTQFPSHSVIEKGQTVTLRCDPISGHDNLYWYRRVMGKEIKFLLHFVKESKQDESGMPNNRFLAERTGGTYSTLKVQPAELEDSGVYFCASSPAGETRASTDTQYFGPGTRLTVL.

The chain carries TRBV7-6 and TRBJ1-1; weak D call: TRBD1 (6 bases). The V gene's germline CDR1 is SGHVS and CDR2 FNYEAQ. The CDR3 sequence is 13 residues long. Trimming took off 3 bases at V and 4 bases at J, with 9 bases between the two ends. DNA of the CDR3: TGTGCCAGCAGCTTGTCGACAGGCACTGAAGCTTTCTTT. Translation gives CASSLSTGTEAFF.

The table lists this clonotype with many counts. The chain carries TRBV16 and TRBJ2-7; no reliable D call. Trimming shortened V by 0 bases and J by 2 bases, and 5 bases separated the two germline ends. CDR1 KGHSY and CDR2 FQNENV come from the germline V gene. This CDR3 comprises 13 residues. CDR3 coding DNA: TGTGCCAGCAGCCAATCTGGGGCCTACGAGCAGTACTTC. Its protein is CASSQSGAYEQYF.

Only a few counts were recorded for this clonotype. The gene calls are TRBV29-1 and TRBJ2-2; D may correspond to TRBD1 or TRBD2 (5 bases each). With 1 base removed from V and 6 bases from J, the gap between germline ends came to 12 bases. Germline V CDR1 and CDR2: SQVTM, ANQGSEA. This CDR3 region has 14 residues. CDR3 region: CSVEGAGRAGELFF. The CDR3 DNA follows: TGCAGCGTTGAAGGGGCAGGGCGGGCCGGGGAGCTGTTTTTT.

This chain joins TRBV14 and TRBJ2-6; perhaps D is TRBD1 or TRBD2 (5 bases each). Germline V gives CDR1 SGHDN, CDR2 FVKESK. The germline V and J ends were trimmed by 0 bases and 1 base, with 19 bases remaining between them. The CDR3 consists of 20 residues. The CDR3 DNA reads TGTGCCAGCAGCCAAGATCGAGGGGAACAGATCGGTTCTGGGGCCAACGTCCTGACTTTC. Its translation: CASSQDRGEQIGSGANVLTF.

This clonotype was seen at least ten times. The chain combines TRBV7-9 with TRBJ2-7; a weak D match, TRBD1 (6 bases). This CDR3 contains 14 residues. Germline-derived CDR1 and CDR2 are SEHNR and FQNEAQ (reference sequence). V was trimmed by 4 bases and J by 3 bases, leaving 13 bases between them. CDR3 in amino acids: CASSSETGFYEQYF. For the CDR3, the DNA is TGTGCCAGCAGCTCGGAGACAGGATTCTACGAGCAGTACTTC.

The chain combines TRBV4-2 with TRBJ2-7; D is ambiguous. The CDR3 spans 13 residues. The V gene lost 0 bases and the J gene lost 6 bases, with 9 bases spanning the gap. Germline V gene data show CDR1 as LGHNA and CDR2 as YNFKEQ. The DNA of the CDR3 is TGTGCCAGCAGCCAAGAGCAGTTTCGCGAGCAGTACTTC. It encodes CASSQEQFREQYF.